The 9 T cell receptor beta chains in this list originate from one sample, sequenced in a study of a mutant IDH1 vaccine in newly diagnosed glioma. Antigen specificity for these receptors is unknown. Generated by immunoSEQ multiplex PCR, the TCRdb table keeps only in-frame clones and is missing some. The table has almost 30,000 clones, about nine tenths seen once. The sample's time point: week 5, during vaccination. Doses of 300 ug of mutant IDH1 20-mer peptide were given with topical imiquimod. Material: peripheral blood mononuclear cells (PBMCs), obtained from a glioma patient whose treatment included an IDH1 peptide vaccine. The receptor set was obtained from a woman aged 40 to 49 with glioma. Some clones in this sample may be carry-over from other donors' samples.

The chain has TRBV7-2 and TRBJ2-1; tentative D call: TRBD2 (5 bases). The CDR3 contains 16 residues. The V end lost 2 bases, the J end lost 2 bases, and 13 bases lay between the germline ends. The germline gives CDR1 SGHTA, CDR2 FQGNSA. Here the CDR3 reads CASSLWSSATYNEQFF. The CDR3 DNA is TGTGCCAGCAGCTTATGGAGTAGCGCTACCTACAATGAGCAGTTCTTC.

This chain's CDR3 is CASSPRTGRGYNEQFF. CDR3 in DNA: TGTGCCAGCTCCCCGAGGACAGGGAGGGGGTACAATGAGCAGTTCTTC. V and J are TRBV18 and TRBJ2-1; tentatively, D is TRBD1 (8 bases). Deletions cut 6 bases from V and 4 bases from J, with 19 bases between. This CDR3 spans 16 amino acids. Germline V gene sequence: CDR1 KGHSH, CDR2 LQKENI.

This chain's CDR3 is CASSLPRGRTGELFF. Written as DNA, the CDR3 is TGTGCCAGCAGCTTACCCCGCGGACGCACCGGGGAGCTGTTTTTT. The chain carries TRBV7-2 and TRBJ2-2, with D hard to call. Trimming shortened V by 2 bases and J by 4 bases, and 11 bases separated the two germline ends. Per the germline V gene, CDR1 is SGHTA and CDR2 is FQGNSA. This CDR3 contains 15 residues.

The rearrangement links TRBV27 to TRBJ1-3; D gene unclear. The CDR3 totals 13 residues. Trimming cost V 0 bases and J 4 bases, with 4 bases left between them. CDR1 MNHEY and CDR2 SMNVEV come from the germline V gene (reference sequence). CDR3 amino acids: CASSLSWGNTIYF. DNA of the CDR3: TGTGCCAGCAGTTTATCTTGGGGAAACACCATATATTTT.

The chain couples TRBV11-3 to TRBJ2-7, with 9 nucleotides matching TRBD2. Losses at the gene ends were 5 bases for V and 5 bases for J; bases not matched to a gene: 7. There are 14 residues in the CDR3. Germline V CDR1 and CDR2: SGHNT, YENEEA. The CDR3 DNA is TGTGCCAGCAGCGGACCTAGCGGGGCGGACGAGCAGTACTTC. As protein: CASSGPSGADEQYF.

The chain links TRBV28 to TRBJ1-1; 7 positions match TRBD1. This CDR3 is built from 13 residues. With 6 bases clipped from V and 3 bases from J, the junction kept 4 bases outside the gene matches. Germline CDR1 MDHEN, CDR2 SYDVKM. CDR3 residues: CASRGQADTEAFF. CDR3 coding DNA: TGTGCCAGCAGAGGACAGGCCGACACTGAAGCTTTCTTT.

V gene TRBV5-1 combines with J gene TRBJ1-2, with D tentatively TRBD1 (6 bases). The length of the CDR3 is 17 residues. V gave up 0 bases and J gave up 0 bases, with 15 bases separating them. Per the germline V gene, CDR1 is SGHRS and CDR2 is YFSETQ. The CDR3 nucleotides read TGCGCCAGCAGCTTGGCCTTACAGGGTTCTTCTAACTATGGCTACACCTTC. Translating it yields CASSLALQGSSNYGYTF.

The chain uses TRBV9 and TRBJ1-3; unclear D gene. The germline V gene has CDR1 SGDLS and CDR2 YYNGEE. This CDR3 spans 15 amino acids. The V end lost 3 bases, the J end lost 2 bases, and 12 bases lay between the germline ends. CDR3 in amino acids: CASSGDPATGNTIYF. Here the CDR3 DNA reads TGTGCCAGCAGCGGGGATCCCGCAACTGGAAACACCATATATTTT.

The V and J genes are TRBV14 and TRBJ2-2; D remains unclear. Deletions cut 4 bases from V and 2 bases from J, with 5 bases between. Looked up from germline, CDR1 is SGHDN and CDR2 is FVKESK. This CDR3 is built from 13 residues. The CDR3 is CASSRSNTGELFF. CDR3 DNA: TGTGCCAGCAGCCGGTCTAACACCGGGGAGCTGTTTTTT.